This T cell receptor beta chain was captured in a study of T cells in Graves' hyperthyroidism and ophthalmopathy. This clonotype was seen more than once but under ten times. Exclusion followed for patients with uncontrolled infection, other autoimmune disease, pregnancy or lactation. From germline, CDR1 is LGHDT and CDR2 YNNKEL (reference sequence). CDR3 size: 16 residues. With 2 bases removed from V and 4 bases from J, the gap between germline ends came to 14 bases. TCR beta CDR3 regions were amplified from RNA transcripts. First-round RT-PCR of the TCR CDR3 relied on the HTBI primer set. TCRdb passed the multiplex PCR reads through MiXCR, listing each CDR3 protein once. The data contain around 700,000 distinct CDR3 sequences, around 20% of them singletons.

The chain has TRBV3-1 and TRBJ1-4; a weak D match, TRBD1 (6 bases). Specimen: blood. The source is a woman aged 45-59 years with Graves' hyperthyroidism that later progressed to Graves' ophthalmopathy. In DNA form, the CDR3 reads TGTGCCAGCAGCCAATGGCAGTTCAGGGGTAATGAAAAACTGTTTTTT. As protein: CASSQWQFRGNEKLFF.